The source of this T cell receptor (beta chain) is a study of shared clonotypes between healthy human individuals. General study results and limits: When naive CD4 clonotypes were compared across a handful of donors, approximately 5% were shared. Clonotype sharing across donors was expected to vary with sequencing depth.

This CDR3 is 17 amino acids long. Trimming removed 7 bases from V and 6 bases from J; junction bases left unmatched: 16. The V gene's germline CDR1 is SQVTM and CDR2 ANQGSEA. Terminally differentiated effector memory CD45RA+ cells were excluded by CCR7 positive selection of CD45RO-negative cells. The authors ran the assay at deep level. Libraries were prepared by immunoSEQ multiplex PCR; TCRdb keeps only in-frame clonotypes and omits some of them. The sample has more than 2 million clones; roughly 95% are singletons. Turning to this clone: Its antigen is unidentified.

This chain joins TRBV29-1 and TRBJ2-1; 12 bases match TRBD2. This clonotype was obtained from a young man in good health. Some clones in this sample may be carry-over from other donors' samples. Sequenced sample: naive CD8+ T cells from PBMCs. CDR3 residues: CSGGTEGASGRANEQFF. The CDR3 DNA sequence: TGCAGCGGGGGGACAGAAGGGGCTAGCGGGAGGGCCAATGAGCAGTTCTTC.